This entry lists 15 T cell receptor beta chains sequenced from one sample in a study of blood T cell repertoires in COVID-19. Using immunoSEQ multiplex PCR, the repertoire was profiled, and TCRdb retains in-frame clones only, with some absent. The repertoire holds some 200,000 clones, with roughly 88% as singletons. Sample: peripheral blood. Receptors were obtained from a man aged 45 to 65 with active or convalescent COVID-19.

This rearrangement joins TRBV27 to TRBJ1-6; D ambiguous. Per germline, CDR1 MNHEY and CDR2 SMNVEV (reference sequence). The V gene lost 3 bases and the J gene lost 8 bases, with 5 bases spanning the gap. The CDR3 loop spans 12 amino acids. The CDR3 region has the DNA TGTGCCAGCAGTTTCCGGGATTCACCCCTCCACTTT. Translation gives CASSFRDSPLHF.

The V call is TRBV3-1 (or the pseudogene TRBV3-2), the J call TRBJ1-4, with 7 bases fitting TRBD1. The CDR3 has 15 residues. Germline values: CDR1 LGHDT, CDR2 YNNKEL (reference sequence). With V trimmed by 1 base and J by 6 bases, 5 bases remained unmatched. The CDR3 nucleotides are TGTGCCAGCAGCCAAGGGGCAGGGGGACATGAAAAACTGTTTTTT. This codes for CASSQGAGGHEKLFF.

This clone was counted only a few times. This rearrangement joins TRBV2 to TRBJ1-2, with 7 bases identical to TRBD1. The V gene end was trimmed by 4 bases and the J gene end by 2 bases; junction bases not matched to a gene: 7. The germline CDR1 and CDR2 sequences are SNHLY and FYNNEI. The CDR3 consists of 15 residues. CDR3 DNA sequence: TGTGCCAGCAGTGGGGTCAGGGGGAAAAACTATGGCTACACCTTC. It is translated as CASSGVRGKNYGYTF.

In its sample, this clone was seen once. CDR3 protein: CASSPPGTLAGFTDTQYF. The CDR3 bases are TGTGCCAGCAGCCCTCCCGGGACCCTAGCGGGTTTCACAGATACGCAGTATTTT. This chain joins TRBV6-2 or TRBV6-3 and TRBJ2-3; 8 nucleotides match TRBD2. V gave up 6 bases and J gave up 2 bases; unmatched junction bases: 16. The germline V gene encodes CDR1 MNHEY and CDR2 SVGEGT. The CDR3 totals 18 residues.

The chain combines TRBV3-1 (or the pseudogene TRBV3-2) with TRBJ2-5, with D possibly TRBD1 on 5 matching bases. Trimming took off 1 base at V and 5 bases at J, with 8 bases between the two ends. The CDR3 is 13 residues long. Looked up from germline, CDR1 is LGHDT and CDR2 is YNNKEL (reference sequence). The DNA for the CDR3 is TGTGCCAGCAGCCAAGCAGGGATGGAGACCCAGTACTTC. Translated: CASSQAGMETQYF.

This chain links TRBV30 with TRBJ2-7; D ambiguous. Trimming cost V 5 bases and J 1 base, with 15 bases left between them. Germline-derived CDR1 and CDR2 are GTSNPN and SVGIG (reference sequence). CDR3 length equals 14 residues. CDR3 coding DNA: TGTGCCTGGGGCCCCGAAGCTAGATCCTACGAGCAGTACTTC. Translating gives CAWGPEARSYEQYF.

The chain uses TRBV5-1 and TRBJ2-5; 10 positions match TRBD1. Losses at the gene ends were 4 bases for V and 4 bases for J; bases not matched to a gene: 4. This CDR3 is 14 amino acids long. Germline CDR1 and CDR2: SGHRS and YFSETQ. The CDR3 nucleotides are TGCGCCAGCAGCGTAGACAGGGGGCTAGAGACCCAGTACTTC. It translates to CASSVDRGLETQYF.

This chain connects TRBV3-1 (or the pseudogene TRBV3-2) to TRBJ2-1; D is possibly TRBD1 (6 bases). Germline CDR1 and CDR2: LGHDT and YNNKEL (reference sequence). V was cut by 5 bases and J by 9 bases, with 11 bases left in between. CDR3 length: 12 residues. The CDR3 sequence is CASSSQGAEQFF. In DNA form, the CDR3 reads TGTGCCAGCAGCTCACAGGGTGCTGAGCAGTTCTTC.

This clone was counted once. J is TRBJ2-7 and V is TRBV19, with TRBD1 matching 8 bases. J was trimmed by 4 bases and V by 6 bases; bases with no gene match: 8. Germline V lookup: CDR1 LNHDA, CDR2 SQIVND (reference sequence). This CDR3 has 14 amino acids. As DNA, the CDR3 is TGTGCCAGTAGCCTGACAGGGGACGGGTACGAGCAGTACTTC. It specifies CASSLTGDGYEQYF.

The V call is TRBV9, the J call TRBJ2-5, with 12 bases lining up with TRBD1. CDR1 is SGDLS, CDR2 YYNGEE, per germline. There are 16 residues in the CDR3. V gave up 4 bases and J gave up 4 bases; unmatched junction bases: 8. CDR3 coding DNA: TGTGCCAGCAGCCCCCCGGGACAGGGGGCCTTAGAGACCCAGTACTTC. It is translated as CASSPPGQGALETQYF.

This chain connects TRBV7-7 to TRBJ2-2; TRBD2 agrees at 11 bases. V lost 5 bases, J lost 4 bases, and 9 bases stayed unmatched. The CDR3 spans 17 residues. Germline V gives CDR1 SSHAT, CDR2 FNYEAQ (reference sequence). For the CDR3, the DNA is TGTGCCAGCAGCCCACTAGCGGGAGAATATAGCACCGGGGAGCTGTTTTTT. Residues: CASSPLAGEYSTGELFF.

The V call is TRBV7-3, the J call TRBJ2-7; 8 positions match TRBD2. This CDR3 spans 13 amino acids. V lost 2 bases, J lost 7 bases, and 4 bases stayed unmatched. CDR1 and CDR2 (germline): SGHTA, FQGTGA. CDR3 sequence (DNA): TGTGCCAGCAGCTTAGCGGGGGGAAGGGAGCAGTACGTC. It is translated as CASSLAGGREQYV.

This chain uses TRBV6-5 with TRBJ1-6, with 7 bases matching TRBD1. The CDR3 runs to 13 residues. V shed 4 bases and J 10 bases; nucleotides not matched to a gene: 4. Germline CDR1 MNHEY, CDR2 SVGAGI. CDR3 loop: CASSSTGKSPLHF. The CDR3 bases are TGTGCCAGCAGTTCGACAGGGAAATCACCCCTCCACTTT.

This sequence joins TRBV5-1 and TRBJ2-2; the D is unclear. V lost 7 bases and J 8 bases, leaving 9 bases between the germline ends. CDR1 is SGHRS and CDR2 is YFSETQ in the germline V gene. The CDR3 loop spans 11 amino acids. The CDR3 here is CASRLQGELFF. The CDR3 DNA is TGCGCCAGCCGCCTACAGGGGGAGCTGTTTTTT.

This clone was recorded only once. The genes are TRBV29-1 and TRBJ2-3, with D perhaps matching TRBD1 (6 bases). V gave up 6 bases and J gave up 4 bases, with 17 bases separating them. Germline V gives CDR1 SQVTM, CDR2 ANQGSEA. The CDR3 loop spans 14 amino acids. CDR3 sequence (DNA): TGCAGCGTAGTTCAGGGGTCTAGGGCAGATACGCAGTATTTT. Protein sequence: CSVVQGSRADTQYF.